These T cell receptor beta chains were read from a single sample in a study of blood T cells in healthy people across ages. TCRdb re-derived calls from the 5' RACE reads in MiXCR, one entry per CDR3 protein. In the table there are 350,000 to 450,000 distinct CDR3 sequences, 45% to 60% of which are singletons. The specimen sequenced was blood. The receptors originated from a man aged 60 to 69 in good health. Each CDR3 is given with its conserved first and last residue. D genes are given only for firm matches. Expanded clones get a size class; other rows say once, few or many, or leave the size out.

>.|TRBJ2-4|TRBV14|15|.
CASSQDLGQAEEQYF
TGTGCCAGCAGCCAAGATTTAGGGCAGGCGGAGGAGCAGTACTTC
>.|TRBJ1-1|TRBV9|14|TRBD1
CASSADRTQTEAFF
TGTGCCAGCAGCGCGGACAGGACGCAAACTGAAGCTTTCTTT
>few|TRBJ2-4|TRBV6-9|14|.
CASRRWDVGRIQYF
TGTGCCAGCAGGCGCTGGGACGTCGGTCGGATTCAGTACTTC
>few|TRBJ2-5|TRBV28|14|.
CASSSPTAQETQYF
TGTGCCAGCAGTTCCCCGACAGCCCAAGAGACCCAGTACTTC
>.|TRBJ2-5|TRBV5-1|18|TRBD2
CASSLAGTTLNNQETQYF
TGCGCCAGCAGCCTAGCTGGGACTACCTTAAATAACCAAGAGACCCAGTACTTC
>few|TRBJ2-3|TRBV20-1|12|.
CSGVGNTDTQYF
TGCAGTGGGGTGGGCAACACAGATACGCAGTATTTT
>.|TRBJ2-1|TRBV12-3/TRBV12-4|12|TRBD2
CASLSGGGEQFF
TGTGCCAGCTTATCGGGGGGGGGTGAGCAGTTCTTC
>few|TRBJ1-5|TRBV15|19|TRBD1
CATSRTGGEGQGYGQPQHF
TGTGCCACCAGCAGAACGGGGGGTGAAGGACAGGGTTACGGTCAGCCCCAGCATTTT
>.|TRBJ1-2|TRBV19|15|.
CASSPPGQAFYGYTF
TGTGCCAGTAGCCCGCCGGGACAAGCGTTTTATGGCTACACCTTC
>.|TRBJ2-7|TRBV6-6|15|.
CASSLRDSFYNEQYF
TGTGCCAGCAGTCTCCGAGACAGTTTCTACAATGAGCAGTACTTC
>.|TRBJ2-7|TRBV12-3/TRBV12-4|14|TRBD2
CASRPSGGTYEQYF
TGTGCCAGCAGGCCCAGCGGGGGGACCTACGAGCAGTACTTC
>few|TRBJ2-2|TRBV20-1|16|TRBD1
CSAYDRGQGYPGELFF
TGCAGTGCCTACGACAGGGGGCAGGGGTACCCCGGGGAGCTGTTTTTT
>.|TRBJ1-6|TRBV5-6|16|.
CASNTPNGVRNSPLHF
TGTGCCAGCAATACTCCCAATGGGGTACGGAATTCACCCCTCCACTTT
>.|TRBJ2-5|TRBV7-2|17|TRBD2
CASSFPRSGRVEETQYF
TGTGCCAGCAGCTTCCCCCGCAGCGGGAGGGTGGAAGAGACCCAGTACTTC
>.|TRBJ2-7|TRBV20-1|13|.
CSPAVFFPYEQYF
TGCAGTCCCGCCGTATTCTTTCCCTACGAGCAGTACTTC
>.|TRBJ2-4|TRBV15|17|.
CATSRDQGGRAKNIQYF
TGTGCCACCAGCAGAGATCAGGGGGGGAGAGCCAAAAACATTCAGTACTTC
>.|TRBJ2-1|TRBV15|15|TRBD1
CATHPGTGNYNEQFF
TGTGCCACCCACCCCGGGACAGGTAACTACAATGAGCAGTTCTTC
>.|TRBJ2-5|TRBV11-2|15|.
CASNRLTVSFNEQYF
TGTGCCAGCAACCGCCTGACAGTGAGCTTCAATGAGCAGTACTTC
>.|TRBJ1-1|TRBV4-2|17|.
CASSKEKLAAVNTEAFF
TGTGCCAGCAGCAAAGAAAAACTCGCGGCGGTGAACACTGAAGCTTTCTTT
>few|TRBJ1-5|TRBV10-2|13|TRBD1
CASRGQGNQPQHF
TGCGCCAGCAGGGGACAGGGTAATCAGCCCCAGCATTTT
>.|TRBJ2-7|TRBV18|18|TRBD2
CASSPRLLTSGDSYEQYF
TGTGCCAGCTCACCCCGCCTCCTAACTAGCGGGGATTCCTACGAGCAGTACTTC
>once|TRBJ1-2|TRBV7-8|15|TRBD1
CASSQPAGTGAGYTF
TGTGCCAGCAGCCAACCTGCCGGGACAGGCGCGGGCTACACCTTC
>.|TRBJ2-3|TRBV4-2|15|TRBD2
CASSQEDGRVGTQYF
TGTGCCAGCAGCCAAGAGGATGGGAGGGTAGGGACGCAGTATTTT
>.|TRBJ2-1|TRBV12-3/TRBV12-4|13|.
CASRGGSGCEQFF
TGTGCCAGCAGAGGGGGGTCGGGTTGTGAGCAGTTCTTC
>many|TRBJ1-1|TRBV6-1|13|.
CASSEGVNTEAFF
TGTGCCAGCAGTGAAGGGGTGAACACTGAAGCTTTCTTT
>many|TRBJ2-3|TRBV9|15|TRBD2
CASSVGLAGTDTQYF
TGTGCCAGCAGCGTCGGACTAGCGGGGACAGATACGCAGTATTTT
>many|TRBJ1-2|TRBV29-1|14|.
CSVQGQEERGGYTF
TGCAGCGTCCAGGGTCAGGAGGAGCGCGGGGGCTACACCTTC
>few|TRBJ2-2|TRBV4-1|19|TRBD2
CASSQDPSRLAANTGELFF
TGCGCCAGCAGCCAAGATCCGTCCCGTCTAGCGGCGAACACCGGGGAGCTGTTTTTT
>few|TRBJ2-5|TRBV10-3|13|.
CAISEDTAFKQYF
TGTGCCATCAGTGAAGACACAGCCTTCAAGCAGTACTTT
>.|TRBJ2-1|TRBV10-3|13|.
CAISEGRDNEQFF
TGTGCCATCAGTGAAGGGAGAGACAATGAGCAGTTCTTC
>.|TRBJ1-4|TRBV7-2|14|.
CASSLGALNEKLFF
TGTGCCAGCAGCTTAGGGGCACTTAATGAAAAACTGTTTTTT
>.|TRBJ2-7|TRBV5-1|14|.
CASSRTESSYEQYF
TGCGCCAGCAGCCGAACCGAAAGCTCCTACGAGCAGTACTTC
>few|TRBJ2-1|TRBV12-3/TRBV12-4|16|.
CASSPSGRDAGNEQFF
TGTGCCAGCAGCCCCTCTGGGCGAGATGCCGGGAATGAGCAGTTCTTC
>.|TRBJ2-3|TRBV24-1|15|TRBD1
CATSDPTTGTDTQYF
TGTGCCACCAGTGACCCTACGACAGGGACAGATACGCAGTATTTT
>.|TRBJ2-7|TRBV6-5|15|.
CASSFAPSGADEQYF
TGTGCCAGCAGTTTCGCCCCCTCCGGCGCCGACGAGCAGTACTTC
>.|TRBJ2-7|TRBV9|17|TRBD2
CASSARAEGGTSYEQYF
TGTGCCAGCAGCGCGAGGGCTGAGGGAGGGACCTCCTACGAGCAGTACTTC
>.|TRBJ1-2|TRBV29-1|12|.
CSVGSGARGYTF
TGCAGCGTTGGTAGTGGGGCGCGTGGCTACACCTTC
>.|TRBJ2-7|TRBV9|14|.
CASSVEPIGGEQYF
TGTGCCAGCAGCGTAGAGCCGATCGGGGGCGAGCAGTACTTC
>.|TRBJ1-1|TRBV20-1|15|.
CSARERGVGNTEAFF
TGCAGTGCTAGAGAGAGGGGGGTAGGGAACACTGAAGCTTTCTTT
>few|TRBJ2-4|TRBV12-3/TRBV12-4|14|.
CASSLGRGKNIQYF
TGTGCCAGCAGTTTAGGCAGGGGCAAAAACATTCAGTACTTC
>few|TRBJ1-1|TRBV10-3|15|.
CAISESRDPDTEAFF
TGTGCCATCAGTGAGTCGCGGGACCCCGACACTGAAGCTTTCTTT
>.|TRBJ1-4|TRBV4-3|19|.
CASSQEGPGDGAGNEKLFF
TGCGCCAGCAGCCAAGAGGGCCCCGGGGACGGGGCCGGTAATGAAAAACTGTTTTTT
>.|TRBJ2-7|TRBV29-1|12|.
CSARVVYYEQYF
TGCAGCGCCCGGGTCGTGTACTACGAGCAGTACTTC
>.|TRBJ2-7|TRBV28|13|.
CASKFRHDYEQYF
TGTGCCAGCAAATTCAGGCATGACTACGAGCAGTACTTC
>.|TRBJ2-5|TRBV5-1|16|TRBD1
CASSGQIGTAQETQYF
TGCGCCAGCAGCGGACAGATTGGGACAGCACAAGAGACCCAGTACTTC
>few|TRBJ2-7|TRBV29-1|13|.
CSVANVADYEQYF
TGCAGCGTTGCGAATGTGGCAGACTACGAGCAGTACTTC
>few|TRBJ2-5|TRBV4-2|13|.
CASSQPGVETQYF
TGTGCCAGCAGCCAACCCGGGGTCGAGACCCAGTACTTC